This is a list of T cell receptor beta chains from one sample in a study of regulatory T cells in long-lasting Graves disease. TCRdb ran MiXCR on the multiplex PCR reads and lists one entry per CDR3 protein. The profile shows around 250,000 distinct CDR3 sequences, more than 15% of them singletons. The same data also contributed to another study, on T cells in Graves' hyperthyroidism and ophthalmopathy.

The sample was peripheral blood mononuclear cells (PBMCs), taken at new diagnosis, from a patient treated with antithyroid drugs. The origin of the receptors is a woman in her 30s with Graves disease. CDR3s include the opening cysteine and the closing phenylalanine or tryptophan. A D gene is named only where the DNA matches it firmly. Clone size is not always given. Where it is, it says once, few, many or a class for expanded clones.

d_call	clone_size	j_call	v_call	cdr3_aa	cdr3_nt
-	many	TRBJ1-1	TRBV12-3/TRBV12-4	CASSLDTFRTEAFF	TGTGCCAGCAGTTTAGATACCTTCAGGACTGAAGCTTTCTTT
-	many	TRBJ1-6	TRBV3-1	CASSQGYPASPLHF	TGTGCCAGCAGCCAAGGATATCCAGCCTCACCCCTCCACTTT
-	many	TRBJ1-1	TRBV5-4	CASSFQRAVTEAFF	TGTGCCAGCAGCTTCCAGAGGGCCGTCACTGAAGCTTTCTTT
TRBD2	many	TRBJ2-1	TRBV18	CASSPLGGINNEQFF	TGTGCCAGCTCACCGCTCGGGGGGATCAACAATGAGCAGTTCTTC
-	many	TRBJ1-1	TRBV6-5	CASSFSDQRGNTEAFF	TGTGCCAGCAGTTTTTCGGACCAACGGGGGAACACTGAAGCTTTCTTT
-	many	TRBJ1-5	TRBV20-1	CNARADTFSDQPQHF	TGCAATGCTAGAGCGGACACTTTCTCCGATCAGCCCCAGCATTTT
-	-	TRBJ2-7	TRBV3-1	CASSQQLTAGPYEQYF	TGTGCCAGCAGCCAACAACTCACGGCCGGGCCTTACGAGCAGTACTTC
-	many	TRBJ2-5	TRBV2	CASNEGVQETQYF	TGTGCCAGCAACGAAGGGGTTCAGGAGACCCAGTACTTC
TRBD2	few	TRBJ2-5	TRBV25-1	CASSEVRTSGDQETQYF	TGTGCCAGCAGTGAAGTACGGACTAGCGGGGACCAAGAGACCCAGTACTTC
-	-	TRBJ2-7	TRBV20-1	CSAREGTREQYF	TGCAGTGCTAGGGAGGGGACGCGCGAGCAGTACTTC
-	few	TRBJ1-3	TRBV6-1	CASSPRVRENTIYF	TGTGCCAGCAGTCCCAGGGTGAGAGAAAACACCATATATTTT
-	-	TRBJ1-4	TRBV12-3/TRBV12-4	CASSISGATNEKLFF	TGTGCCAGCAGTATTTCAGGGGCAACTAATGAAAAACTGTTTTTT
TRBD1	many	TRBJ1-5	TRBV7-8	CASSHPGDRGLFQPQHF	TGTGCCAGCAGTCATCCCGGGGACAGGGGGTTGTTCCAGCCCCAGCATTTT
TRBD1	many	TRBJ1-2	TRBV11-2	CASSLHRGYGYTF	TGTGCCAGCAGCTTGCACAGGGGCTATGGCTACACCTTC
-	many	TRBJ1-2	TRBV2	CASSEKYGYTF	TGTGCCAGCAGTGAAAAGTATGGCTACACCTTC
-	many	TRBJ1-2	TRBV6-1	CASRVRGADYGYTF	TGTGCCAGCAGGGTTAGGGGGGCGGACTATGGCTACACCTTC
TRBD2	many	TRBJ2-1	TRBV7-9	CASSPSGGADNEQFF	TGTGCCAGCAGCCCAAGCGGGGGGGCAGACAATGAGCAGTTCTTC
TRBD2	many	TRBJ2-5	TRBV18	CASSLMTGTSGKETQYF	TGTGCCAGCTCACTAATGACCGGGACTAGCGGGAAAGAGACCCAGTACTTC
TRBD2	many	TRBJ2-5	TRBV20-1	CSARDSTTSGQETQYF	TGCAGTGCTAGAGATTCTACGACTAGCGGGCAAGAGACCCAGTACTTC
-	many	TRBJ1-5	TRBV7-2	CASSLEGVQPQHF	TGTGCCAGCAGCTTAGAAGGCGTACAGCCCCAGCATTTT
-	-	TRBJ2-6	TRBV27	CASSSLSGANVLTF	TGTGCCAGCAGTTCACTCTCTGGGGCCAACGTCCTGACTTTC
-	few	TRBJ2-2	TRBV5-1	CASNQGQTNTGELFF	TGCGCCAGCAACCAGGGACAAACCAACACCGGGGAGCTGTTTTTT
TRBD1	many	TRBJ1-5	TRBV19	CASRGRGLSDQPQHF	TGTGCCAGTAGGGGCAGGGGGCTTAGCGATCAGCCCCAGCATTTT
-	many	TRBJ2-7	TRBV7-9	CASSLRQGFTYEQYF	TGTGCCAGCAGCTTGCGTCAAGGGTTTACCTACGAGCAGTACTTC
TRBD1	-	TRBJ1-1	TRBV18	CASSPLLSGGGTGTEAFF	TGTGCCAGCTCACCACTATTATCAGGGGGAGGAACGGGGACTGAAGCTTTCTTT
-	-	TRBJ1-4	TRBV9	CVSSAHTGIGESEKLFF	TGTGTCAGCAGCGCACATACCGGGATAGGGGAATCGGAAAAACTGTTTTTT
-	many	TRBJ2-3	TRBV2	CASSDLAGGVTDTQYF	TGTGCCAGCAGCGACCTCGCCGGGGGAGTGACAGATACGCAGTATTTT
-	few	TRBJ1-4	TRBV5-5	CASRWAASSNEKLFF	TGTGCCAGCAGGTGGGCGGCGTCCTCTAATGAAAAACTGTTTTTT
-	many	TRBJ2-5	TRBV5-6	CASGSGETQYF	TGTGCCAGCGGTTCGGGGGAGACCCAGTACTTC
TRBD1	few	TRBJ1-4	TRBV4-1	CASSSRTGDEKLFF	TGCGCCAGCAGTTCTCGGACAGGGGATGAAAAACTGTTTTTT
TRBD1	many	TRBJ2-7	TRBV13	CASSLDRGQQYF	TGTGCCAGCAGCTTAGACAGGGGCCAGCAGTACTTC
TRBD1	many	TRBJ2-4	TRBV3-1	CASSQWDRDNIQYF	TGTGCCAGCAGCCAGTGGGACAGGGATAACATTCAGTACTTC
TRBD1	-	TRBJ1-6	TRBV25-1	CASSRRTGDSPLHF	TGTGCCAGCAGTCGCCGGACAGGGGATTCACCCCTCCACTTT
-	many	TRBJ2-7	TRBV9	CASSVGPGTIDYEQYF	TGTGCCAGCAGCGTAGGGCCAGGAACCATCGACTACGAGCAGTACTTC
-	many	TRBJ1-5	TRBV20-1	CSAREGGGHQPQHF	TGCAGTGCTAGAGAGGGGGGGGGACATCAGCCCCAGCATTTT
-	many	TRBJ1-1	TRBV12-5	CASGFRGGDTEAFF	TGTGCTAGTGGTTTCCGGGGAGGCGACACTGAAGCTTTCTTT
TRBD1	many	TRBJ1-6	TRBV20-1	CSAAKGQGNSPLHF	TGCAGTGCCGCCAAAGGACAGGGTAATTCACCCCTCCACTTT
-	many	TRBJ1-2	TRBV7-2	CASSSVYGYTF	TGTGCCAGCTCATCGGTCTATGGCTACACCTTC
TRBD1	many	TRBJ1-1	TRBV7-2	CASSFPGGSEAFF	TGTGCCAGCAGCTTCCCAGGGGGCAGCGAAGCTTTCTTT
-	few	TRBJ1-5	TRBV19	CASSIDSGVIQGNQPQHF	TGTGCCAGTAGTATAGATAGCGGGGTGATACAGGGCAATCAGCCCCAGCATTTT
-	many	TRBJ2-7	TRBV28	CASTTVSEQYF	TGTGCCAGCACGACCGTCAGCGAGCAGTACTTC